This T cell receptor (beta chain) derives from a study of cytomegalovirus exposure and HLA in healthy donors. Trimming shortened V by 4 bases and J by 2 bases, and 22 bases separated the two germline ends. The CDR3 sequence is 18 residues long. The germline V gene has CDR1 MNHNS and CDR2 SASEGT. Primers included in the PCR were 60 Vbeta and 13 Jbeta primers. Only in-frame clones appear in the TCRdb table, and some are missing; sequencing was by immunoSEQ multiplex PCR. The data hold around 130,000 clones, with 70% observed a single time. The genes are TRBV6-1 and TRBJ2-3, with D maybe TRBD1 (5 bases). The receptor's source is a woman younger than 45 in good health and CMV-seronegative. Material: PBMCs. CDR3 nucleotides: TGTGCCAGCAGTGTTCGTAACTTGATGGCAGGGATCACAGATACGCAGTATTTT. Translation: CASSVRNLMAGITDTQYF.